These T cell receptor beta chains were read from a single sample in a study of control samples from healthy donors and cancer patients. Assay: immunoSEQ multiplex PCR; the TCRdb copy retains only in-frame clones and omits some. The table records approximately 100,000 clones, approximately 82% of them present only once. Sequencing used blood. These TCRs come from a man aged 60 to 69 in good health. Both conserved end residues are part of each CDR3. The order of the fields is clone size, J gene, V gene, D gene, CDR3 DNA, CDR3 protein. D genes are given only for firm matches. Clone size appears in some rows only: once, few, many, or a class for an expanded clone.

.	TRBJ1-1	TRBV5-1	TRBD1	TGCGCCAGCAGCTTGGAGGACACAGGGGTCACTGAAGCTTTCTTT	CASSLEDTGVTEAFF
.	TRBJ1-1	TRBV28	.	TGTGCCAGCAGTTCCGGCGGTCTGAACACTGAAGCTTTCTTT	CASSSGGLNTEAFF
.	TRBJ2-5	TRBV20-1	.	TGCAGTGCTAGCCATCAAGAGACCCAGTACTTC	CSASHQETQYF
.	TRBJ1-1	TRBV2	.	TGTGCCAGCAGTGCACCAGGGCGCGGTGAAGCTTTCTTT	CASSAPGRGEAFF
.	TRBJ2-5	TRBV5-1	.	TGCGCCAGCAGCTTGGGACCCGAGGGGGTGGGGCCCTATAGGAGAGAGACCCAGTACTTC	CASSLGPEGVGPYRRETQYF
once	TRBJ1-1	TRBV5-1	TRBD1	TGCGCCAGCAGCTATGGGACAGACACTGAAGCTTTCTTT	CASSYGTDTEAFF
.	TRBJ2-7	TRBV7-9	.	TGTGCCAGCAGCTCCTTCCGGGGGGGACAGCCCTCCTACGAGCAGTACTTC	CASSSFRGGQPSYEQYF
.	TRBJ2-5	TRBV7-2	.	TGTGCCAGCAGTCCCTCCCGGGAGACCCAGTACTTC	CASSPSRETQYF
.	TRBJ2-7	TRBV11-3	.	TGTGCCAGCAGCACAACCAGGGATCACGAGCAGTACTTC	CASSTTRDHEQYF
.	TRBJ2-5	TRBV5-1	TRBD2	TGCGCCAGCAGCCGGGGACTAGCGGGGGGCGAGCAAGAGACCCAGTACTTC	CASSRGLAGGEQETQYF
few	TRBJ2-2	TRBV5-8	TRBD2	TGTGCCAGCAGCACCGTGGGGCTAGCGGGAGCCACCGGGGAGCTGTTTTTT	CASSTVGLAGATGELFF
.	TRBJ2-7	TRBV28	TRBD1	TGTGCCAGCAATAGACAGGGAAGCCACGAGCAGTACTTC	CASNRQGSHEQYF
.	TRBJ1-3	TRBV6-1	.	TGTGCCAGCAGTGAAGAAGACAGCTCTGGAAACACCATATATTTT	CASSEEDSSGNTIYF
.	TRBJ2-7	TRBV7-8	TRBD1	TGTGCCAGCAGCTTAGGGGGGACAGTTCCCTACGAGCAGTACTTC	CASSLGGTVPYEQYF
.	TRBJ1-5	TRBV10-3	TRBD1	TGTGCCATCAGTGAGTTCTCCGGGACAGGGATCCCGGCCCAGCATTTT	CAISEFSGTGIPAQHF
few	TRBJ1-2	TRBV3-1/TRBV3-2	TRBD1	TGTGCCAGCAGCCAAGCGACAGGGGCCCAGGTATCAGGCTACACCTTC	CASSQATGAQVSGYTF
.	TRBJ2-1	TRBV6-5	TRBD2	TGTGCCAGCAGCGGGACTACTCATGAGCAGTTCTTC	CASSGTTHEQFF